This TCR beta chain was obtained from a study of T cells in Graves' hyperthyroidism and ophthalmopathy. TCR beta CDR3 region amplification was performed from RNA transcripts. TCR CDR3 regions were first amplified by RT-PCR with HTBI primers. MiXCR was run by TCRdb on the multiplex PCR reads, yielding one entry per CDR3 protein. The sample carries 530,000 or so distinct CDR3 sequences, about 45% recorded once. Pregnant or lactating patients were excluded, as were those with uncontrolled infection or other autoimmune disease. This clonotype was recorded many times. Germline CDR1 reads DFQATT; CDR2 reads SNEGSKA (reference sequence). This CDR3 is 13 amino acids long. V lost 0 bases and J lost 6, with 11 bases in between.

The chain uses TRBV20-1 and TRBJ1-1, with D possibly being TRBD1 (6 bases). The sequence was collected from a young woman with Graves' hyperthyroidism. Sequencing was done on a sample of peripheral blood or thyroid tissue (not recorded which). CDR3: CSARDYRDAEAFF. CDR3 bases: TGCAGTGCTAGAGACTACAGGGATGCTGAAGCTTTCTTT.